This TCR beta chain emerged from a study of control samples from healthy donors and cancer patients. Germline-derived CDR1 and CDR2 are SGDLS and YYNGEE. V gave up 4 bases and J gave up 3 bases, with 13 bases separating them. This CDR3 has 14 amino acids. Sequencing was performed with immunoSEQ multiplex PCR; in TCRdb, only in-frame clones are kept and a portion is missing. The table has hundreds of thousands of clones, 90% seen once. The V and J genes are TRBV9 and TRBJ2-5; a weak D match, TRBD2 (6 bases). This TCR was recovered from a middle-aged man with head and neck cancer. Sequencing was performed on PBMCs. CDR3 loop: CASSPRDFKETQYF. CDR3 in DNA: TGTGCCAGCAGCCCCCGGGACTTTAAAGAGACCCAGTACTTC.